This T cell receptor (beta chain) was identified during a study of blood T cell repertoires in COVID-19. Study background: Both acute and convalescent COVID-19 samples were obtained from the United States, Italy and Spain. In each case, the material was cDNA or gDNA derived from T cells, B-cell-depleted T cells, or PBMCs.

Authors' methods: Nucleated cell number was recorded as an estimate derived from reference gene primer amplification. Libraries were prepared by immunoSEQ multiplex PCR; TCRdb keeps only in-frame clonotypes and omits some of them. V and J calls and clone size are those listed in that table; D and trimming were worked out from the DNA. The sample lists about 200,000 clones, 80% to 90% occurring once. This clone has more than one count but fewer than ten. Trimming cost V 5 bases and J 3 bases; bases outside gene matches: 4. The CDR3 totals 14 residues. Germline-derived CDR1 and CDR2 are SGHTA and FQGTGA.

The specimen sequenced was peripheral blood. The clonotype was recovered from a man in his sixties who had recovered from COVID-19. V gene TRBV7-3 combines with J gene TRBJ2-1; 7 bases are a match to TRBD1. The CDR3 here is CASSPRQGYNEQFF. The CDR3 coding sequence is TGTGCCAGCAGCCCCCGACAGGGCTACAATGAGCAGTTCTTC. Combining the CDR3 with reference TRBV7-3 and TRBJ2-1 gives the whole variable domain GAGVSQTPSNKVTEKGKYVELRCDPISGHTALYWYRQSLGQGPEFLIYFQGTGAADDSGLPNDRFFAVRPEGSVSTLKIQRTERGDSAVYLCASSPRQGYNEQFFGPGTRLTVL.